This T cell receptor (beta chain) derives from a study of shared clonotypes between healthy human individuals. Background on the study: Donors were a couple of women and a few men aged 18 to 49.

General study results and limits: Few donors restricted represented genetic and exposure-history diversity.

Looked up from germline, CDR1 is SGHDT and CDR2 is YYEEEE. This CDR3 is 19 amino acids long. To note about this clone: Its antigen remains unidentified.

TCRdb's table, derived via immunoSEQ multiplex PCR, lists solely in-frame clones and lacks some. Of 100,000 to 120,000 clones detected, about 71% appear once; the ten largest clones hold around 26%. The sample taken for sequencing was memory CD8+ T cells sorted from blood. The subset was: CD45RO+ cells pooled with CCR7-negative TemRA cells. The V and J genes are TRBV5-6 and TRBJ2-5; 14 bases agree with TRBD2. The DNA end lines up better with TRBJ2-7; the J call may be wrong. The clonotype originates from a woman in her twenties or thirties in good health. The CDR3 coding sequence is TGTGCCAGCAGCCTAGCGGAGACTAGCGGGAGGGTATTCTCCTACGAGCAGTACTTC. It is translated as CASSLAETSGRVFSYEQYF.